This entry concerns a single T cell receptor beta chain. The antigen remains unidentified. Generated by immunoSEQ multiplex PCR, the TCRdb table keeps only in-frame clones and is missing some. The sample lists roughly 150,000 clones; approximately 86% were seen once. These donors were members of the 120-subject validation cohort, a group separate from the approximately 680-subject first cohort. In germline, CDR1 is PRHDT, CDR2 FYEKMQ (reference sequence). This CDR3 region has 14 residues. Trimming took 6 bases from V and 1 from J; bases not matched to a gene: 6. The data were obtained in a study of cytomegalovirus exposure and HLA in healthy donors. Study details: A subsequent analysis stated that the 100 to 150 validation repertoires were run on the same platform as the roughly 670 first-cohort repertoires.

Points from the study as a whole: For cytomegalovirus status, the classifier reportedly gave diagnoses with high specificity and sensitivity. Investigators reported approximately 170 TCR beta chains as tied to cytomegalovirus.

The sequenced material came from PBMCs. The clonotype was recovered from a man aged 18 to 30 in good health and CMV-seropositive. The chain is built from TRBV13 and TRBJ2-7; 7 bases map to TRBD1. The CDR3 here is CASSSGTDSYEQYF. As DNA, the CDR3 is TGTGCCAGCAGTTCCGGGACAGATTCCTACGAGCAGTACTTC.